This TCR beta chain was sequenced during a study of sequential checkpoint blockade in melanoma. Study summary: Arm A got nivolumab then ipilimumab; arm B the reverse, 1:1. DNA from 91 pretreatment tumor samples underwent TCRβ immunosequencing. Matched biopsies came pretreatment and at week 13 for 20 to 25 patients.

The table came from immunoSEQ multiplex PCR; TCRdb's copy has only in-frame clones and leaves some out. The sample includes 10,000 to 15,000 clones, approximately 30% of them seen just once. The study, taken as a whole, reports: T-cell fraction and clonality followed PD-L1 and CD8+ counts, not mutational load.

As concerns this clone: Antigen: not known.

Indicated treatment: randomized to nivolumab then ipilimumab (arm A) or the reverse (arm B). With 6 bases removed from V and 6 bases from J, the gap between germline ends came to 21 bases. The CDR3 runs to 15 residues. Germline V gene data show CDR1 as MDHEN and CDR2 as SYDVKM. The source was tumor tissue (inferred from file names), collected from a patient given nivolumab and ipilimumab in sequence. This TCR derives from a human donor with melanoma. The chain uses TRBV28 and TRBJ2-7; D is possibly TRBD1 (6 bases). The CDR3 sequence: CASRGWGQKGGEQYV. CDR3 bases: TGTGCCAGCAGGGGATGGGGGCAAAAGGGCGGCGAGCAGTACGTC.